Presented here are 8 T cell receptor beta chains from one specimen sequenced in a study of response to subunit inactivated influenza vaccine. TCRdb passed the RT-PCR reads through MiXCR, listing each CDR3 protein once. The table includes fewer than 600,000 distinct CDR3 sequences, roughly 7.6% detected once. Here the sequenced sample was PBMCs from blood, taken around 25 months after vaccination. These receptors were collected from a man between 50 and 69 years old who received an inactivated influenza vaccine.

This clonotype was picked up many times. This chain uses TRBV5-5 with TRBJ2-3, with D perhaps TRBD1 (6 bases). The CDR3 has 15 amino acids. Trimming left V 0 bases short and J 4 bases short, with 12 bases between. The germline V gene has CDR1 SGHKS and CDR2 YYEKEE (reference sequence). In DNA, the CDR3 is TGTGCCAGCAGCTTGGATGGGGGCACCGCAGATACGCAGTATTTT. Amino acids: CASSLDGGTADTQYF.

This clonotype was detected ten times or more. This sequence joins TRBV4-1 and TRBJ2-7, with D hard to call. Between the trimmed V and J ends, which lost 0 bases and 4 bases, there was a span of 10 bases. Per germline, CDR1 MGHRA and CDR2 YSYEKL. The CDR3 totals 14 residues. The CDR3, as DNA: TGCGCCAGCAGCCAAGACTCGGCCGTTTACGAGCAGTACTTC. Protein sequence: CASSQDSAVYEQYF.

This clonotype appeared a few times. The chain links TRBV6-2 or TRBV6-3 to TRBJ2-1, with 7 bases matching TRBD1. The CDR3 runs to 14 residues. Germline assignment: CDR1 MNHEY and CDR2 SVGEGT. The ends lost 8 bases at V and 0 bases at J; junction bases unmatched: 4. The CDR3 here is CASLTGSSYNEQFF. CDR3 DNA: TGTGCCAGCCTGACAGGGAGCTCCTACAATGAGCAGTTCTTC.

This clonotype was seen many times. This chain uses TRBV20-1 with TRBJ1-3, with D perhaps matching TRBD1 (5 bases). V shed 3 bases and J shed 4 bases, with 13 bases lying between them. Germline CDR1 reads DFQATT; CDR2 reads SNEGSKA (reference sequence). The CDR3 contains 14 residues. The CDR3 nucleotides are TGCAGTGCTAGTGACAGACGACTGGGAAACACCATATATTTT. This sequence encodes CSASDRRLGNTIYF.

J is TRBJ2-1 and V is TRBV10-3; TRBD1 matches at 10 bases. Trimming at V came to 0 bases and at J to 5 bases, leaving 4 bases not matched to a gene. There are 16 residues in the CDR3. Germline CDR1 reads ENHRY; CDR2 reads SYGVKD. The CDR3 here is CAISESKGTGDNEQFF. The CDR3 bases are TGTGCCATCAGTGAGTCGAAGGGGACAGGGGACAATGAGCAGTTCTTC.

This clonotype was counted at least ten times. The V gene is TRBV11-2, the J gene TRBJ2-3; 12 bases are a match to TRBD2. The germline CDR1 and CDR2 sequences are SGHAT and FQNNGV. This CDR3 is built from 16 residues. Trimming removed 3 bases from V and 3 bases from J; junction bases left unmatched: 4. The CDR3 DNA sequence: TGTGCCAGCAGCTTTTCCGGGACTAGCGGGACAGATACGCAGTATTTT. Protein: CASSFSGTSGTDTQYF.

CDR3: CASSPYLGNWELFF. The CDR3 nucleotides read TGCGCCAGCAGCCCTTATTTAGGAAACTGGGAGCTGTTTTTT. The chain recombines TRBV4-3 with TRBJ2-2; unclear D gene. V lost 4 bases to trimming and J lost 9 bases, with 15 bases between them. Germline CDR1 and CDR2: LGHNA and YSLEER. The CDR3 is 14 residues long.

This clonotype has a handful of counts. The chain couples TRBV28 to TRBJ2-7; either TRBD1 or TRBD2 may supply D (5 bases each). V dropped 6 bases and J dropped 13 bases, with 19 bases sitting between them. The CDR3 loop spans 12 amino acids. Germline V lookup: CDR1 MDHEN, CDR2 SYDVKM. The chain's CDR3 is CASSPSRGGHYF. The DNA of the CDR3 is TGTGCCAGCAGCCCTAGTCGGGGCGGGCATTACTTC.